Listed below are T cell receptor beta chains from one sample, sequenced in a study of CD8 T cells in ankylosing spondylitis. Each CDR3 protein gets one entry after TCRdb re-called the 5' RACE reads with MiXCR. This sample yields roughly 170,000 distinct CDR3 sequences, of which around a tenth are seen a single time; about 15% belongs to the top ten. Sequencing input: blood, either unsorted or a sorted T cell fraction (not recorded which). Receptors were obtained from a female donor with ankylosing spondylitis or in good health (not recorded which). The CDR3 runs from the conserved cysteine through the conserved F or W. A D gene is named only where the DNA matches it firmly. The size field is filled for only some rows; it gives once, few, many or a size class.

TRBJ2-1,TRBV6-2/TRBV6-3,NA,TRBD2,CASTIAGEYNEQFF,TGTGCCAGCACTATAGCGGGAGAGTACAATGAGCAGTTCTTC
TRBJ1-5,TRBV7-8,few,NA,CASSQSGTYFPQPQHF,TGTGCCAGCAGCCAATCCGGGACGTATTTCCCTCAGCCCCAGCATTTT
TRBJ2-1,TRBV27,many,NA,CASGRGSEQFF,TGTGCCAGCGGGAGGGGGAGCGAGCAGTTCTTC
TRBJ2-1,TRBV6-5,NA,NA,CASSYSKSAEQFF,TGTGCCAGCAGTTACTCGAAGTCTGCTGAGCAGTTCTTC
TRBJ2-5,TRBV6-2/TRBV6-3,NA,TRBD1,CASSYAGQGWETQYF,TGTGCCAGCAGTTACGCGGGACAGGGCTGGGAGACCCAGTACTTC
TRBJ2-5,TRBV10-3,many,NA,CAISEGDRGETQYF,TGTGCCATCAGTGAGGGGGACCGCGGGGAGACCCAGTACTTC
TRBJ2-3,TRBV27,NA,NA,CASSRSPDTQYF,TGTGCCAGCAGTCGAAGCCCCGATACGCAGTATTTT
TRBJ2-1,TRBV7-6,many,TRBD1,CASSLSGTGEANEQFF,TGTGCCAGCAGCTTATCCGGGACAGGGGAGGCCAATGAGCAGTTCTTC
TRBJ2-3,TRBV7-7,many,NA,CASSFLGVGDTQYF,TGTGCTAGCAGCTTTCTAGGAGTCGGAGATACGCAGTATTTT
TRBJ1-2,TRBV3-1,NA,NA,CASSQKGYKTYGYTF,TGTGCCAGCAGCCAGAAGGGTTACAAAACCTATGGCTACACCTTC
TRBJ2-5,TRBV29-1,many,TRBD1,CSVEGTGYNGFEETQYF,TGCAGCGTTGAGGGGACAGGGTACAATGGATTTGAGGAGACCCAGTACTTC
TRBJ2-2,TRBV7-3,NA,TRBD1,CASSSPTGGSTGELFF,TGTGCCAGCAGCTCCCCGACAGGGGGGAGCACCGGGGAGCTGTTTTTT
TRBJ1-1,TRBV30,many,TRBD1,CAWGQGGWTEAFF,TGTGCCTGGGGACAGGGCGGTTGGACTGAAGCTTTCTTT
TRBJ1-5,TRBV28,NA,NA,CASSLIASNQPQHF,TGTGCCAGCAGTTTAATAGCAAGCAATCAGCCCCAGCATTTT
TRBJ1-1,TRBV4-3,many,NA,CASSQDKDSTHTEAFF,TGCGCCAGCAGCCAAGATAAGGACAGCACGCACACTGAAGCTTTCTTT
TRBJ2-1,TRBV4-2,few,NA,CASSQGEESYNEQFF,TGTGCCAGCAGCCAAGGGGAGGAATCCTACAATGAGCAGTTCTTC
TRBJ2-1,TRBV3-1,NA,NA,CASCQHVHGTLYNEQFF,TGTGCCAGCTGCCAACATGTCCATGGGACTCTCTACAATGAGCAGTTCTTC
TRBJ2-7,TRBV29-1,few,NA,CSVEDGEISSYEQYF,TGCAGCGTTGAAGATGGGGAGATTTCCTCCTACGAGCAGTACTTC
TRBJ2-1,TRBV2,few,TRBD2,CASSEVGGDYNEQFF,TGTGCCAGCAGTGAAGTTGGGGGGGACTACAATGAGCAGTTCTTC
TRBJ2-7,TRBV10-3,few,TRBD1,CATMRQGDEQYF,TGTGCCACCATGAGACAGGGCGACGAGCAGTACTTC
TRBJ2-1,TRBV20-1,NA,TRBD1,CSARDRDRNNEQFF,TGCAGTGCTAGAGATCGGGACAGGAATAATGAGCAGTTCTTC
TRBJ1-1,TRBV9,NA,TRBD1,CASSQPGTGGTEAFF,TGTGCCAGCAGCCAGCCCGGGACAGGGGGGACTGAAGCTTTCTTT
TRBJ2-7,TRBV7-9,NA,TRBD2,CASSLSTGTSNSYEQYF,TGTGCCAGCAGCTTAAGCACCGGGACTAGCAATTCCTACGAGCAGTACTTC
TRBJ2-1,TRBV7-2,many,NA,CASSLSFEQFF,TGTGCCAGCAGCTTAAGTTTTGAGCAGTTCTTC
TRBJ2-7,TRBV6-2/TRBV6-3,few,NA,CASNVLLHYEQYF,TGTGCCAGCAACGTGTTACTCCATTACGAGCAGTACTTC
TRBJ2-5,TRBV4-3,NA,NA,CASSRQRDTQETQYF,TGCGCCAGCAGCCGCCAGCGGGACACACAAGAGACCCAGTACTTC
TRBJ2-3,TRBV29-1,many,NA,CSPRLGDTDTQYF,TGCAGCCCCCGGCTGGGAGACACAGATACGCAGTATTTT
TRBJ1-5,TRBV15,NA,NA,CATSGRTYSNQPQHF,TGTGCCACCTCCGGACGGACCTATAGCAATCAGCCCCAGCATTTT
TRBJ2-7,TRBV2,few,TRBD1,CASSERVGTASYEQYF,TGTGCCAGCAGTGAGAGGGTTGGGACAGCCTCCTACGAGCAGTACTTC